This entry concerns a single T cell receptor (beta chain). Its specificity is unknown. The data are from a study of T cell responses to AZD1222 COVID-19 vaccine. Sequenced by immunoSEQ multiplex PCR; TCRdb stores in-frame clones only, minus some. Here the sample spans about 150,000 clones, 85% to 95% being singletons. The CDR3 totals 16 residues. After removal of 6 bases from V and 0 bases from J, the junction contained 7 bases not matched to a gene. In germline, CDR1 is LNHDA, CDR2 SQIVND (reference sequence). Whole-study results and caveats: Baseline testing showed seropositivity in only a handful of AZD1222 recipients. Following two doses of AZD1222, Spike-specific TCR breadth and depth rose. The donors showed a predominance of white British ancestry and of females, with possible underestimation of clonal diversity.

The clonotype originates from an adult who received the AZD1222 COVID-19 vaccine. This sequence joins TRBV19 and TRBJ1-2; the match to TRBD1 covers 10 bases. The sequencing here drew on peripheral blood, taken 28 days after the second AZD1222 dose. The CDR3 bases are TGTGCCAGTAGCCGGGACAGGGGACAGACTAACTATGGCTACACCTTC. It specifies CASSRDRGQTNYGYTF.